This TCR beta chain was recorded in a study of spatial heterogeneity in lung cancer. Study findings and constraints: Ubiquitous, expanded tumor-derived TCRs were more frequently observed in blood at resection than at follow-up.

Time point denoted: sample taken at primary tumor resection. The V gene's germline CDR1 is LGHNT and CDR2 FRNRAP. The CDR3 runs 16 residues. The V gene lost 1 base and the J gene lost 0 bases, with 11 bases spanning the gap. Comment on this clonotype: No antigen is known for it.

TCRdb used MiXCR to reprocess the 5' RACE reads, holding one entry per CDR3 protein. The sample lists 20,000 to 25,000 distinct CDR3 sequences, 7% occurring once. The receptor comes from a male donor with early-stage non-small cell lung cancer. Source: PBMCs, taken at surgery. This chain links TRBV12-5 with TRBJ2-3, with D possibly being TRBD1 (5 bases). The CDR3 DNA follows: TGTGCTAGTGGTTTGGGGGCAGGGCCTAGCACAGATACGCAGTATTTT. Protein product: CASGLGAGPSTDTQYF.